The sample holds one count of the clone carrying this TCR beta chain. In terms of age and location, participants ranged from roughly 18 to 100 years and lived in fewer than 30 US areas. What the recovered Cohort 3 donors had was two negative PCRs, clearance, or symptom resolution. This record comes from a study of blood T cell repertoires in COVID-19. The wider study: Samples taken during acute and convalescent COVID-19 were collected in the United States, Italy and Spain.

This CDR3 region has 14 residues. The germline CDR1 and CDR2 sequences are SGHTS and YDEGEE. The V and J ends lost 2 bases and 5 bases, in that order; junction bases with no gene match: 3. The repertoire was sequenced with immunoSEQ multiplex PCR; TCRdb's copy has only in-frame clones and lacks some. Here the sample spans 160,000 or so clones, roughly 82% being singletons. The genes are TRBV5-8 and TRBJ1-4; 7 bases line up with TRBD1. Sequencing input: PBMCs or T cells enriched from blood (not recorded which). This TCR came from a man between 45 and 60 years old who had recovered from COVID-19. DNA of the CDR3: TGTGCCAGCAGCTTTCAAGGGGGCAATGAAAAACTGTTTTTT. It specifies CASSFQGGNEKLFF.